This TCR beta chain emerged from a study of cytomegalovirus exposure and HLA in healthy donors. About the study: In a later analysis, it was reported that the approximately 120 validation repertoires had been produced on the same platform as the roughly 610 repertoires belonging to the first cohort.

Overall study results and limits: As was reported, the classifier diagnosed cytomegalovirus status with high specificity and sensitivity.

J gave up 6 bases and V 5 bases, and 5 bases lay outside the gene matches. The length of the CDR3 is 14 residues. The germline CDR1 and CDR2 sequences are SGHNT and YYREEE (reference sequence). As to this clone: The antigen remains unidentified.

Measured with immunoSEQ multiplex PCR; TCRdb has only the in-frame clones, and not every one. The sample carries about 44,000 clones, 93% recorded once. This chain uses TRBV5-4 with TRBJ2-2, with 9 nucleotides matching TRBD1. Sequencing was performed on PBMCs. This TCR came from a woman aged 18-29 years in good health and CMV-seronegative. The CDR3 region is CASRGQGSAGELFF. DNA of the CDR3: TGTGCCAGCAGGGGACAGGGATCGGCCGGGGAGCTGTTTTTT.